Listed below are T cell receptor beta chains from one sample, sequenced in a study of shared clonotypes between healthy human individuals. Sequenced by immunoSEQ multiplex PCR; TCRdb stores in-frame clones only, minus some. The table lists 1,500,000 or so clones, around 97% of them singletons. The sequenced sample consisted of naive CD4+ T cells sorted from blood. The receptors come from a man aged 25-45 years in good health. CDR3s include the opening cysteine and the closing phenylalanine or tryptophan. The D gene is left open where the match is weak. The listing skips clone size in some rows; elsewhere it reads once, few, many or a size class.

j_gene,abundance,d_gene,v_gene,CDR3aa,CDR3nt
TRBJ2-7,.,TRBD2,TRBV11-2,CASSFLAGGSSYEQYF,TGTGCCAGCAGCTTCCTAGCGGGAGGCAGCTCCTACGAGCAGTACTTC
TRBJ1-5,.,.,TRBV19,CASSPPVSQPQHF,TGTGCCAGTAGCCCCCCGGTGAGTCAGCCCCAGCATTTT
TRBJ2-7,.,TRBD1,TRBV5-1,CASGRQGSAYEQYF,TGCGCCAGTGGGAGACAGGGTTCTGCGTACGAGCAGTACTTC
TRBJ2-4,.,TRBD1,TRBV7-2,CASSVGTVHTIQYF,TGTGCCAGCAGCGTGGGGACAGTTCACACCATTCAGTACTTC
TRBJ2-7,.,.,TRBV5-4,CASSPPEKIYEQYF,TGTGCCAGCAGCCCCCCCGAGAAGATCTACGAGCAGTACTTC
TRBJ1-1,.,.,TRBV29-1,CSVLRTVSDTEAFF,TGCAGCGTCTTAAGGACGGTTTCCGACACTGAAGCTTTCTTT
TRBJ2-7,.,TRBD1,TRBV28,CASKPGQGRNNSPYEQYF,TGTGCCAGCAAACCGGGACAGGGGAGGAATAATTCGCCCTACGAGCAGTACTTC
TRBJ2-5,.,.,TRBV7-2,CASSLALEAQYF,TGTGCCAGCAGCTTAGCGCTCGAAGCCCAGTACTTC
TRBJ2-7,.,TRBD2,TRBV2,CASSEGGLAGSPYEQYF,TGTGCCAGCAGTGAAGGAGGACTAGCGGGATCTCCCTACGAGCAGTACTTC
TRBJ2-7,.,TRBD2,TRBV27,CASSSWEGGTYEQYF,TGTGCCAGCAGTTCGTGGGAGGGTGGTACGTACGAGCAGTACTTC
TRBJ1-2,.,.,TRBV19,CATLGVEHSTNYGYTF,TGTGCCACCCTAGGGGTGGAACACTCTACTAACTATGGCTACACCTTC
TRBJ2-1,.,TRBD2,TRBV2,CASRKGTSGSNEQFF,TGTGCCAGCAGGAAGGGGACTAGCGGGTCGAATGAGCAGTTCTTC
TRBJ1-1,.,.,TRBV27,CASSFWVGDTEAFF,TGTGCCAGCAGTTTTTGGGTGGGGGACACTGAAGCTTTCTTT
TRBJ2-5,.,.,TRBV5-6,CASSLSWQETQYF,TGTGCCAGCAGCTTGAGCTGGCAAGAGACCCAGTACTTC
TRBJ2-1,.,.,TRBV5-1,CASSKAPGLNNEQFF,TGCGCCAGCAGCAAAGCACCCGGACTTAACAATGAGCAGTTCTTC
TRBJ2-7,.,.,TRBV7-8,CASSFGSWYEQYF,TGTGCCAGCAGCTTCGGGAGTTGGTACGAGCAGTACTTC
TRBJ2-7,once,.,TRBV7-9,CASSTRVEGDTYEQYF,TGTGCCAGCAGTACCCGGGTGGAGGGGGATACCTACGAGCAGTACTTC
TRBJ2-1,.,TRBD2,TRBV14,CASSQDKGEMWLAGVEEQFF,TGTGCCAGCAGCCAAGATAAGGGAGAGATGTGGCTAGCGGGAGTGGAGGAGCAGTTCTTC
TRBJ2-7,.,TRBD2,TRBV15,CATSSAGTSGAPQYF,TGTGCCACCAGCAGTGCCGGGACTAGCGGGGCCCCGCAGTACTTC
TRBJ1-3,.,.,TRBV15,CATSKSGSGNTIYF,TGTGCCACCAGCAAAAGTGGCTCTGGAAACACCATATATTTT
TRBJ2-1,once,TRBD2,TRBV18,CASSPQGGRILNEQFF,TGTGCCAGCTCACCACAGGGCGGGAGAATCTTAAATGAGCAGTTCTTC
TRBJ2-7,.,TRBD2,TRBV29-1,CSMTSGRPYEQYF,TGCAGCATGACTAGCGGGAGGCCCTACGAGCAGTACTTC
TRBJ2-5,.,.,TRBV10-3,CAISGKTTQETQYF,TGTGCCATCAGTGGGAAGACAACCCAAGAGACCCAGTACTTC
TRBJ2-5,.,TRBD2,TRBV11-3,CASSPSGREETQYF,TGTGCCAGCAGTCCCAGCGGGAGGGAAGAGACCCAGTACTTC
TRBJ1-1,.,.,TRBV21-1,CASSGTRGDTEAFF,TGTGCCAGCAGCGGGACCAGAGGGGACACTGAAGCTTTCTTT
TRBJ2-7,.,.,TRBV18,CASSPPSTYEQYF,TGTGCCAGCTCACCACCCTCAACCTACGAGCAGTACTTC
TRBJ1-1,.,.,TRBV4-1,CASSQGQNTEAFF,TGCGCCAGCAGCCAAGGACAGAACACTGAAGCTTTCTTT
TRBJ2-3,.,TRBD2,TRBV11-2,CASNLAGGYTQYF,TGTGCCAGCAACCTCGCGGGGGGGTATACGCAGTATTTT
TRBJ2-1,.,.,TRBV9,CASSVDGPSYNEQFF,TGTGCCAGCAGCGTAGATGGGCCATCCTACAATGAGCAGTTCTTC
TRBJ2-7,.,TRBD2,TRBV5-4,CASRRSGNSYEQYF,TGTGCCAGCAGGCGTAGCGGGAACTCCTACGAGCAGTACTTC
TRBJ2-7,once,.,TRBV5-1,CASSLGTANYEQYF,TGCGCCAGCAGCCTCGGGACGGCGAACTACGAGCAGTACTTC
TRBJ2-5,.,.,TRBV10-3,CATSRGELGQETQYF,TGTGCCACGTCTAGAGGAGAATTAGGCCAAGAGACCCAGTACTTC
TRBJ2-1,few,.,TRBV6-5,CASHLFWQFF,TGTGCCAGCCACTTATTTTGGCAGTTCTTC
TRBJ2-2,.,.,TRBV7-7,CASSLSTTGEGELFF,TGTGCTAGCAGCTTATCCACCACAGGAGAGGGGGAGCTGTTTTTT
TRBJ2-1,.,.,TRBV12-2,CASRLWDVGFF,TGTGCAAGTCGCTTATGGGATGTCGGGTTCTTC
TRBJ1-1,.,.,TRBV5-5,CASSLVGGLNTEAFF,TGTGCCAGCAGCTTAGTAGGCGGATTGAACACTGAAGCTTTCTTT
TRBJ1-2,.,.,TRBV30,CAWSLFAPLSNYGYTF,TGTGCCTGGAGTCTATTCGCGCCGTTGTCTAACTATGGCTACACCTTC
TRBJ1-4,.,.,TRBV15,CATSRGDSATNEKLFF,TGTGCCACCAGCAGAGGGGACTCTGCAACTAATGAAAAACTGTTTTTT
TRBJ2-1,.,TRBD2,TRBV5-6,CASSRTSGYNEQFF,TGTGCCAGCAGCCGGACTAGCGGCTACAATGAGCAGTTCTTC
TRBJ1-5,.,.,TRBV14,CASSLSGKSQPQHF,TGTGCCAGCAGCCTATCCGGGAAGAGTCAGCCCCAGCATTTT
TRBJ2-7,.,TRBD1,TRBV6-6,CASSRDRGVYEQYF,TGTGCCAGCAGTCGGGACAGGGGCGTCTACGAGCAGTACTTC
TRBJ2-7,.,.,TRBV9,CASSVGTASYEQYF,TGTGCCAGCAGCGTCGGGACTGCCTCCTACGAGCAGTACTTC
TRBJ2-3,.,.,TRBV9,CASSASLGLQRDTQYF,TGTGCCAGCAGCGCTAGCCTTGGCCTACAGAGGGATACGCAGTATTTT
TRBJ2-3,.,.,TRBV7-9,CASSLGTVPTDTQYF,TGTGCCAGCAGCTTGGGGACGGTGCCCACAGATACGCAGTATTTT
TRBJ1-1,.,.,TRBV5-1,CASSLGWSGILNTEAFF,TGCGCCAGCAGCTTGGGATGGTCAGGGATCCTGAACACTGAAGCTTTCTTT
TRBJ2-1,.,.,TRBV30,CAWSVQNVHEQFF,TGTGCCTGGAGTGTACAGAATGTGCATGAGCAGTTCTTC
TRBJ2-2,.,TRBD1,TRBV6-5,CASRKDRGDTGELFF,TGTGCCAGCAGGAAGGACAGGGGGGATACCGGGGAGCTGTTTTTT
TRBJ1-4,.,.,TRBV6-5,CASSPGRAREKLFF,TGTGCCAGCAGCCCGGGGAGGGCGAGGGAAAAACTGTTTTTT
TRBJ2-2,.,TRBD1,TRBV2,CASSAGQGVGTGELFF,TGTGCCAGCAGTGCGGGACAGGGAGTGGGCACCGGGGAGCTGTTTTTT
TRBJ2-7,.,.,TRBV19,CASSIAETEYEQYF,TGTGCCAGTAGTATAGCCGAGACAGAGTACGAGCAGTACTTC
TRBJ2-2,.,TRBD1,TRBV5-4,CASSLEGAGTGELFF,TGTGCCAGCAGCTTGGAGGGGGCGGGCACCGGGGAGCTGTTTTTT
TRBJ2-1,.,.,TRBV28,CASSLFRGSLLYNEQFF,TGTGCCAGCAGTTTATTCCGTGGGAGTCTCCTGTACAATGAGCAGTTCTTC
TRBJ2-1,.,TRBD2,TRBV11-2,CASSLGAGAVDEQFF,TGTGCCAGCAGCTTAGGAGCGGGAGCTGTCGATGAGCAGTTCTTC
TRBJ2-3,.,.,TRBV7-2,CASSPGSGGGTQYF,TGTGCCAGCAGCCCGGGCTCCGGCGGAGGTACGCAGTATTTT
TRBJ2-3,.,.,TRBV5-6,CASSHNRGLQTDTQYF,TGTGCCAGCAGCCACAATAGGGGTCTCCAGACAGATACGCAGTATTTT
TRBJ2-3,.,.,TRBV14,CASSPLGRTDTQYF,TGTGCCAGCAGCCCCCTCGGGCGCACAGATACGCAGTATTTT
TRBJ2-7,.,.,TRBV27,CASKGVQGSTFYEQYF,TGTGCCAGTAAAGGGGTCCAGGGGTCTACCTTCTACGAGCAGTACTTC
TRBJ2-1,.,TRBD1,TRBV5-6,CASSTPGQWHEQFF,TGTGCCAGCAGCACACCGGGACAGTGGCATGAGCAGTTCTTC
TRBJ2-1,.,TRBD1,TRBV10-1,CASSAPGQGNEQFF,TGCGCCAGCAGTGCCCCCGGACAGGGCAATGAGCAGTTCTTC